This TCR beta chain is from a study of blood T cell repertoires in COVID-19. Study in general: The United States, Italy and Spain supplied acute and convalescent COVID-19 samples.

Germline CDR1 reads KGHSH; CDR2 reads LQKENI. V gave up 0 bases and J gave up 7 bases; unmatched junction bases: 9. This CDR3 has 17 residues. In the source study's methods: From reference gene primer amplification, estimates of nucleated cell counts were derived. The assay was immunoSEQ multiplex PCR, and TCRdb's table has in-frame clones only and misses some. The V and J calls and the clone size are those of that table, but D and trimming were determined from the DNA. The sample includes tens of thousands of clones, about 80% of them seen just once. This clone appeared a single time. The sequenced sample consisted of peripheral blood. The TCR sequence derives from a woman older than 75 with acute or convalescent COVID-19. This chain joins TRBV18 and TRBJ2-1, with 10 bases identical to TRBD2. The CDR3 reads CASSPPSMLAGVNEQFF. For the CDR3, the DNA is TGTGCCAGCTCACCACCAAGTATGCTAGCGGGAGTTAATGAGCAGTTCTTC.